Listed here are 4 T cell receptor beta chains from one sample, sequenced in a study of human T cells and chemical hapten exposure. Stated time point: pre-sensitization, week 0. Treatment described: therapeutic diphenylcyclopropenone sensitization with weekly scalp DPC. Using its own MiXCR run on the RACE reads, TCRdb lists one record per CDR3 protein. Of around 300,000 distinct CDR3 sequences listed, just under 8% are singletons. This specimen consisted of whole blood, obtained in connection with sensitization to the hapten diphenylcyclopropenone (DPC). Receptors originate from a man in his late teens or twenties with alopecia areata. Some clones in this sample may be carry-over from other donors' samples.

This clonotype was observed a handful of times. The chain recombines TRBV20-1 with TRBJ2-3; 8 bases align to TRBD2. In germline, CDR1 is DFQATT, CDR2 SNEGSKA (reference sequence). The CDR3 is 15 residues long. V was pared by 3 bases and J by 4 bases, with 9 bases of the junction left unmatched. The chain's CDR3 is CSARFPAGGPDTQYF. The DNA for the CDR3 is TGCAGTGCTAGGTTTCCGGCGGGGGGTCCAGATACGCAGTATTTT.

This sequence joins TRBV7-2 and TRBJ1-2, with TRBD1 identical over 9 bases. This CDR3 is 16 amino acids long. Germline CDR1 and CDR2: SGHTA and FQGNSA. The V and J ends lost 3 bases and 8 bases, in that order; junction bases with no gene match: 13. The CDR3 here is CASSFDPGQGRGGYTF. In nucleotides, the CDR3 is TGTGCCAGCAGCTTCGATCCGGGACAGGGCCGTGGCGGCTACACCTTC. Full variable domain (outside the CDR3, taken from reference TRBV7-2 and TRBJ1-2): GAGVSQSPSNKVTEKGKDVELRCDPISGHTALYWYRQSLGQGLEFLIYFQGNSAPDKSGLPSDRFSAERTGGSVSTLTIQRTQQEDSAVYLCASSFDPGQGRGGYTFGSGTRLTVV.

This clonotype was observed many times. The chain combines TRBV4-2 with TRBJ2-7, with 7 bases identical to TRBD2. CDR3 size: 16 residues. V lost 0 bases, J lost 6 bases, and 11 bases stayed unmatched. Germline V gene lookup returns CDR1 LGHNA and CDR2 YNFKEQ. The CDR3 loop reads CASSQDEGRAGVEQYF. CDR3 coding DNA: TGTGCCAGCAGCCAAGATGAAGGACGGGCGGGGGTCGAGCAGTACTTC.

This clonotype was seen a handful of times. This sequence joins TRBV6-5 and TRBJ2-5, with 8 bases fitting TRBD1. The germline V gene has CDR1 MNHEY and CDR2 SVGAGI. The CDR3 loop spans 16 amino acids. J gave up 4 bases and V 0 bases, and 7 bases lay outside the gene matches. CDR3 DNA sequence: TGTGCCAGCAGTTACTCGGGCAGGGGGCACGGAGAGACCCAGTACTTC. Its translation is CASSYSGRGHGETQYF.